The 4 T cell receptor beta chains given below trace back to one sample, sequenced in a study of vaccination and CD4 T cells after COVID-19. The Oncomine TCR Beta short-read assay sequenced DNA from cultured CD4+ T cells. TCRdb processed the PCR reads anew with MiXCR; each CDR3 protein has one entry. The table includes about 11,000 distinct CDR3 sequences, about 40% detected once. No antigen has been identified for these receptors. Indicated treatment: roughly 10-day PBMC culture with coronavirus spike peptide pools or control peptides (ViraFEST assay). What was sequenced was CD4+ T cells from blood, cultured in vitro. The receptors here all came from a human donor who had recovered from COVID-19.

CDR3 in DNA: TGCAGCGTGCCGGGGACAGGGTCTAGGGAAAAACTGTTTTTT. As protein: CSVPGTGSREKLFF. The gene calls are TRBV29-1 and TRBJ1-4, with 9 bases aligning to TRBD1. Germline values: CDR1 SQVTM, CDR2 ANQGSEA. The CDR3 spans 14 residues. Trimming took 6 bases from V and 8 from J; bases not matched to a gene: 10.

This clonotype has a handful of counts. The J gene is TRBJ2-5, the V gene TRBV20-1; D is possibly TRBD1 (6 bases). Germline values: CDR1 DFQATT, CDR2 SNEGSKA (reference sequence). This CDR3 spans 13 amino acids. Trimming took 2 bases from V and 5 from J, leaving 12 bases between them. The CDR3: CSARLTGRETQYF. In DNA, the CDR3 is TGCAGTGCTAGACTGACAGGTCGGGAGACCCAGTACTTC.

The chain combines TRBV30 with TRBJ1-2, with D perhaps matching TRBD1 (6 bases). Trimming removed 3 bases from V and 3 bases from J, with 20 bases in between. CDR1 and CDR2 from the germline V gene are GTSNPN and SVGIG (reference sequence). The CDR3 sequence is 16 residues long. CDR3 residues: CAWSFPWGARYYGYTF. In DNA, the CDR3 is TGTGCCTGGAGCTTCCCGTGGGGGGCCCGATACTATGGCTACACCTTC.

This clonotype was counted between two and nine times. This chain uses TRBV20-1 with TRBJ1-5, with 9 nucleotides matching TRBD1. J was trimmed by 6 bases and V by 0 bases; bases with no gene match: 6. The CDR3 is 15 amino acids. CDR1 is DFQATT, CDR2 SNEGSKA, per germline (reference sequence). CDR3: CSAREGGQGPQPQHF. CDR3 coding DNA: TGCAGTGCTAGAGAAGGGGGACAGGGACCTCAGCCCCAGCATTTT.